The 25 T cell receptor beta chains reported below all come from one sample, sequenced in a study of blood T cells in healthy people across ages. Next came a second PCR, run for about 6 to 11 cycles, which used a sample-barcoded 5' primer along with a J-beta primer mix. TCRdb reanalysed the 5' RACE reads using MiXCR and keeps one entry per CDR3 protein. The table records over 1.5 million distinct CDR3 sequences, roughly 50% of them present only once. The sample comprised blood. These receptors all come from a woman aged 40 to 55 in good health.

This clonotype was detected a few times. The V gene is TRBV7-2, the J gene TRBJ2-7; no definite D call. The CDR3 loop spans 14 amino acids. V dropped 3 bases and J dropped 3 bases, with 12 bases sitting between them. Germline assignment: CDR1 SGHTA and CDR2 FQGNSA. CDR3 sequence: CASSFGRTFYEQYF. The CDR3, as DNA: TGTGCCAGCAGCTTCGGACGGACCTTCTACGAGCAGTACTTC. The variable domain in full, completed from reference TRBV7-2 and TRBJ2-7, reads GAGVSQSPSNKVTEKGKDVELRCDPISGHTALYWYRQSLGQGLEFLIYFQGNSAPDKSGLPSDRFSAERTGGSVSTLTIQRTQQEDSAVYLCASSFGRTFYEQYFGPGTRLTVT.

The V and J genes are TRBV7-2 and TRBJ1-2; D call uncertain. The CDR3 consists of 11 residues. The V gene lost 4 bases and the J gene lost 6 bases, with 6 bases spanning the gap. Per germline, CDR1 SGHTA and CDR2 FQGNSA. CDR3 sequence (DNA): TGTGCCAGCAGCTGGTCTAATGGCTACACCTTC. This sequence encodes CASSWSNGYTF.

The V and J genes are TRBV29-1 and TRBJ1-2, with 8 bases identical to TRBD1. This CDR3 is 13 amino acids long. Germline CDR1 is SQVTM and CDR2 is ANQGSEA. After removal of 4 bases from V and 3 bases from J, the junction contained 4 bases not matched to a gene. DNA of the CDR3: TGCAGCGTTGCCCCGACAGGGGACTATGGCTACACCTTC. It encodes CSVAPTGDYGYTF.

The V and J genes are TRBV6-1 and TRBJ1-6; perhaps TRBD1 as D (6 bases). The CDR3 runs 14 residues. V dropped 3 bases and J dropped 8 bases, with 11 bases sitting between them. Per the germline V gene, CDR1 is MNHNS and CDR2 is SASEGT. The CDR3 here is CASSEGTKDSPLHF. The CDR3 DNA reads TGTGCCAGCAGTGAGGGGACAAAGGATTCACCCCTCCACTTT.

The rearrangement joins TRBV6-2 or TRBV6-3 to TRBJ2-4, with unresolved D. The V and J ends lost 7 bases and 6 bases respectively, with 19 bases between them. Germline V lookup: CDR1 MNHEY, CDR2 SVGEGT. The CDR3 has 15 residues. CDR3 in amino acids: CASKRPLGAGNIQYF. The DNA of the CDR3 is TGTGCCAGCAAGAGGCCACTCGGCGCAGGAAACATTCAGTACTTC.

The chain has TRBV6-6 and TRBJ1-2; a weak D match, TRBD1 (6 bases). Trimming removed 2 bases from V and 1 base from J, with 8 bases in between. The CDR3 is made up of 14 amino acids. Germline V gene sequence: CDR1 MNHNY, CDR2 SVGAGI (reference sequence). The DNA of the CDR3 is TGTGCCAGCAGTTACGGACAGCTTAACTATGGCTACACCTTC. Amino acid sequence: CASSYGQLNYGYTF.

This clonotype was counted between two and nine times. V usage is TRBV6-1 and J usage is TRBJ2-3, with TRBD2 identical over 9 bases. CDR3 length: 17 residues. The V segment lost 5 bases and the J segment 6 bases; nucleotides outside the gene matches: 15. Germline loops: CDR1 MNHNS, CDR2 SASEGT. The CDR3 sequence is CASSPFRGRGGPDTQYF. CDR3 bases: TGTGCCAGCAGTCCCTTTCGAGGGCGGGGGGGCCCGGATACGCAGTATTTT.

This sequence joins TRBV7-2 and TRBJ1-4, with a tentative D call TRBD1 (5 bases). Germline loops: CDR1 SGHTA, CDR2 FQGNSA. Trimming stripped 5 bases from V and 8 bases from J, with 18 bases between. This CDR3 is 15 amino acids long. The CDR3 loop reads CASSPRGSSEEKLFF. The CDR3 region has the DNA TGTGCCAGCAGCCCCCGGGGGTCGAGCGAAGAAAAACTGTTTTTT.

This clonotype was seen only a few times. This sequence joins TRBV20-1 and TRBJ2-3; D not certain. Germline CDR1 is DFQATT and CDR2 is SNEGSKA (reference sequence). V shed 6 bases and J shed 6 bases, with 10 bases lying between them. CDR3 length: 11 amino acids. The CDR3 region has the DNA TGCAGTGCCCGCCCGTCCGATACGCAGTATTTT. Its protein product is CSARPSDTQYF.

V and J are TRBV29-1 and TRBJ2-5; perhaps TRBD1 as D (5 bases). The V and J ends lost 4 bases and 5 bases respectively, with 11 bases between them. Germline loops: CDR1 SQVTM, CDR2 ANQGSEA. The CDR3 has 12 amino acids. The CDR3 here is CSVADRAETQYF. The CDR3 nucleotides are TGCAGCGTTGCTGACAGAGCCGAGACCCAGTACTTC.

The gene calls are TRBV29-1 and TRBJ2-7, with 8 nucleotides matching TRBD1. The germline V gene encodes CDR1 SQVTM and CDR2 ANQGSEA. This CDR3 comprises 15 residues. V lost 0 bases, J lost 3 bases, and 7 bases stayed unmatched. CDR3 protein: CSVEDRRGQVYEQYF. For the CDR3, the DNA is TGCAGCGTTGAAGATCGCAGGGGGCAAGTCTACGAGCAGTACTTC.

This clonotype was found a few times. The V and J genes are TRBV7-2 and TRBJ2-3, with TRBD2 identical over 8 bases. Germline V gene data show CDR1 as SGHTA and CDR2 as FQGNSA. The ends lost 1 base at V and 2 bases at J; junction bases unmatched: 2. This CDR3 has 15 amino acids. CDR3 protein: CASSLVRGDTDTQYF. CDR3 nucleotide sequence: TGTGCCAGCAGCTTAGTGCGGGGGGACACAGATACGCAGTATTTT. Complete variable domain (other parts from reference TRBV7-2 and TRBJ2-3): GAGVSQSPSNKVTEKGKDVELRCDPISGHTALYWYRQSLGQGLEFLIYFQGNSAPDKSGLPSDRFSAERTGGSVSTLTIQRTQQEDSAVYLCASSLVRGDTDTQYFGPGTRLTVL.

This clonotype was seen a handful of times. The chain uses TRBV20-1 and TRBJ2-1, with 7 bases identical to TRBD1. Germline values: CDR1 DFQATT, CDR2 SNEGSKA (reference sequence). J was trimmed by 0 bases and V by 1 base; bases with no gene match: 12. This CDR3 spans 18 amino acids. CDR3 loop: CSARAELGGLSSYNEQFF. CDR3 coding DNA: TGCAGTGCTAGAGCGGAGTTAGGGGGCTTGAGCTCCTACAATGAGCAGTTCTTC.

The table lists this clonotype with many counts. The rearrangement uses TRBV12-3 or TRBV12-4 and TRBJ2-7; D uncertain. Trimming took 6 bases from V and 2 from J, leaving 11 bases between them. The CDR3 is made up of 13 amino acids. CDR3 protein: CASSLGRPYEQYF. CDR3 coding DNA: TGTGCCAGCAGCCTCGGCAGACCCTACGAGCAGTACTTC.

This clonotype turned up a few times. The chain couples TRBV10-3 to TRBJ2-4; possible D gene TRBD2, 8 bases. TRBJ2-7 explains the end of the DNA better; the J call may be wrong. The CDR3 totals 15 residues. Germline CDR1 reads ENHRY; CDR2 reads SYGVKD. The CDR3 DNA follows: TGTGCCATCAGTGACTCGGGAGGGGGCCGTTACGAGCAGTACTTC. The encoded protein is CAISDSGGGRYEQYF.

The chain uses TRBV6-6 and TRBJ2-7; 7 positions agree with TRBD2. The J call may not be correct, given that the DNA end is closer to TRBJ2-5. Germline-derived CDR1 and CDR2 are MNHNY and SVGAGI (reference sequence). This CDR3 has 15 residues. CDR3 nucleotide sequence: TGTGCCAGCAGTTCCCCCTGGGGGGGACGGGAGACCCAGTACTTC. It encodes CASSSPWGGRETQYF.

This chain's CDR3 is CASSKAREGETQYF. The DNA for the CDR3 is TGTGCCAGCAGCAAAGCTCGGGAGGGGGAGACCCAGTACTTC. This chain links TRBV7-9 with TRBJ2-5, with 8 nucleotides matching TRBD2. Germline loops: CDR1 SEHNR, CDR2 FQNEAQ (reference sequence). CDR3 size: 14 residues. V gave up 5 bases and J gave up 5 bases; unmatched junction bases: 7.

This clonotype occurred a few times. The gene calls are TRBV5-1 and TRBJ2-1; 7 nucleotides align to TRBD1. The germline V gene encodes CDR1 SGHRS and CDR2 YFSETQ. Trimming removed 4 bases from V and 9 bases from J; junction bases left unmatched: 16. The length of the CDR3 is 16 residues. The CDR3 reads CASSEEPDRVGIEQFF. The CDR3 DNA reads TGCGCCAGCAGCGAAGAGCCCGACAGGGTAGGGATTGAGCAGTTCTTC. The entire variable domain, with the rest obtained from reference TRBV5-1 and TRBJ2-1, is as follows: KAGVTQTPRYLIKTRGQQVTLSCSPISGHRSVSWYQQTPGQGLQFLFEYFSETQRNKGNFPGRFSGRQFSNSRSEMNVSTLELGDSALYLCASSEEPDRVGIEQFFGPGTRLTVL.

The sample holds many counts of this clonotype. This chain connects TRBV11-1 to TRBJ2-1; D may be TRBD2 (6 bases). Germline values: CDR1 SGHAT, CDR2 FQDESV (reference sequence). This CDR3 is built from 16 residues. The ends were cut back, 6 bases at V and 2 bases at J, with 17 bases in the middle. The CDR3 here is CASRPRGGPTYNEQFF. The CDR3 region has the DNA TGTGCCAGCAGGCCGCGGGGCGGGCCTACCTACAATGAGCAGTTCTTC.

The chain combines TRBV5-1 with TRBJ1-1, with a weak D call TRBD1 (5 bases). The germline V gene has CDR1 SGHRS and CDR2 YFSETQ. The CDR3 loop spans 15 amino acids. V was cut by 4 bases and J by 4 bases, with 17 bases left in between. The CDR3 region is CASSKETDRVTEAFF. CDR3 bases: TGCGCCAGCAGCAAGGAGACAGATCGGGTCACTGAAGCTTTCTTT.

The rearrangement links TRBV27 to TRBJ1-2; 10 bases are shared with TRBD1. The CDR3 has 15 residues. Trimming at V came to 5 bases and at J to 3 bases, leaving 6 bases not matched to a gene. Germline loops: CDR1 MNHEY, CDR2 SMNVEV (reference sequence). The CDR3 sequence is CASSPGQGGHYGYTF. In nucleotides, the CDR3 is TGTGCCAGCAGTCCAGGACAGGGGGGTCACTATGGCTACACCTTC.

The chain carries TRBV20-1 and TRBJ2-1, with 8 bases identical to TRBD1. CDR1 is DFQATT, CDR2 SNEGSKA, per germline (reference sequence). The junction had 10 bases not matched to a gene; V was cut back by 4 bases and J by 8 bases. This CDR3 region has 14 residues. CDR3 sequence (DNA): TGCAGTGCTACGCCGGACAGGGTTCTTCATGAGCAGTTCTTC. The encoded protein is CSATPDRVLHEQFF.

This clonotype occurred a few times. CDR3 sequence (DNA): TGTGCCAGCACCCAGGGAGCTCAGCCCCAGCATTTT. Translated: CASTQGAQPQHF. The chain combines TRBV12-3 or TRBV12-4 with TRBJ1-5; maybe TRBD1 (5 bases). V was trimmed by 7 bases and J by 6 bases, leaving 10 bases between them. The length of the CDR3 is 12 residues.

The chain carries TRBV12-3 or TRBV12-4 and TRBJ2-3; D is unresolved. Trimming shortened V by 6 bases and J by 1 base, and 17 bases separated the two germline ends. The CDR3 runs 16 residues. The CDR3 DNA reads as TGTGCCAGCAGAGACAAGGGCAGCCTGGGCACAGATACGCAGTATTTT. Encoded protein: CASRDKGSLGTDTQYF.

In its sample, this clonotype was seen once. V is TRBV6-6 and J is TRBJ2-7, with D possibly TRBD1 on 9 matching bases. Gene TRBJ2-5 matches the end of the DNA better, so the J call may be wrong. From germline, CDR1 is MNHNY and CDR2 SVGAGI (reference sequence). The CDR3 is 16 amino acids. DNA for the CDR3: TGTGCCAGCAGTTCCGGGGGGGGACAGGGTAAGGAGACCCAGTACTTC. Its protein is CASSSGGGQGKETQYF.